These 32 T cell receptor beta chains were sequenced from one sample in a study of radiation and T cells in renal cell carcinoma (dated by TCRdb to between 2020 and 2021). The meaning of the sample's time point label: baseline pretreatment blood. Per the publication, the treatment or condition label means: 15 Gy SBRT to primary tumor, nephrectomy 4 weeks later. The method behind the library was the immunoSEQ multiplex PCR assay. Sourced from immuneACCESS, this table was stored by TCRdb with only in-frame sequences that have V and J called. A share of the clones is absent; for the studies checked, an unresolved V gene accounts for under half, and the remainder has no known explanation. In all, the sample holds roughly 100,000 clones, and approximately 86% of those were seen once. Approximately 8.1% of the sample is in the top ten clones. The input for sequencing was blood, taken from a patient whose treatment included radiotherapy and nephrectomy. These receptors were taken from a man aged 50-60 years with renal cell carcinoma.

In this sample, this clone turned up a few times. The gene calls are TRBV25-1 and TRBJ1-3; tentative D call: TRBD1 (6 bases). This CDR3 spans 15 amino acids. V was trimmed by 3 bases and J by 0 bases, leaving 9 bases between them. Germline lookup yields CDR1 MGHDK and CDR2 SYGVNS. As DNA, the CDR3 is TGTGCCAGCAGTGAGGGGGCCTTCTCTGGAAACACCATATATTTT. Protein: CASSEGAFSGNTIYF.

This chain connects TRBV5-5 to TRBJ2-7, with TRBD2 as a possible D gene (6 bases). Trimming stripped 9 bases from V and 5 bases from J, with 9 bases between. CDR1 and CDR2 from the germline V gene are SGHKS and YYEKEE (reference sequence). The CDR3 consists of 10 residues. The chain's CDR3 is CANKRDEQYF. CDR3 DNA: TGTGCCAACAAGCGGGACGAGCAGTACTTC. Together with reference TRBV5-5 and TRBJ2-7, the CDR3 gives the full variable domain: DAGVTQSPTHLIKTRGQQVTLRCSPISGHKSVSWYQQVLGQGPQFIFQYYEKEERGRGNFPDRFSARQFPNYSSELNVNALLLGDSALYLCANKRDEQYFGPGTRLTVT.

This sequence joins TRBV30 and TRBJ2-1, with D perhaps TRBD1 or TRBD2 (5 bases each). Trimming cost V 3 bases and J 3 bases, with 15 bases left between them. The CDR3 runs 15 residues. Germline loops: CDR1 GTSNPN, CDR2 SVGIG (reference sequence). The CDR3 here is CAWRDSQGYYNEQFF. For the CDR3, the DNA is TGTGCCTGGAGGGACTCCCAGGGATACTACAATGAGCAGTTCTTC.

This chain links TRBV5-1 with TRBJ1-1, with a weak D call TRBD1 (6 bases). The CDR3 is made up of 14 amino acids. Germline V gene lookup returns CDR1 SGHRS and CDR2 YFSETQ. The V end was cut by 2 bases, the J end by 3 bases, with 11 bases between. The CDR3 spells CASSFTPGDTEAFF. CDR3 in DNA: TGCGCCAGCAGCTTTACCCCAGGGGACACTGAAGCTTTCTTT.

The V gene is TRBV10-1, the J gene TRBJ2-7; possible D gene TRBD1, 5 bases. Germline V lookup: CDR1 WNHNN, CDR2 SYGVQD (reference sequence). The CDR3 loop spans 12 amino acids. With 0 bases removed from V and 9 bases from J, the gap between germline ends came to 9 bases. The CDR3 coding sequence is TGCGCCAGCAGTGAGTCTCTGGGGCGGCAGTACTTC. It codes for CASSESLGRQYF.

The CDR3 region has the DNA TGTGCCAGCAGCTTGCTACTAGCGGGGAACAATGAGCAGTTCTTC. This codes for CASSLLLAGNNEQFF. This chain uses TRBV5-5 with TRBJ2-1; TRBD2 aligns across 10 bases. This CDR3 is 15 amino acids long. V gave up 1 base and J gave up 5 bases; unmatched junction bases: 3. Germline assignment: CDR1 SGHKS and CDR2 YYEKEE (reference sequence).

The J gene is TRBJ1-4, the V gene TRBV10-3; 7 bases match TRBD1. The V and J ends lost 2 bases and 8 bases, in that order; junction bases with no gene match: 8. The CDR3 contains 15 residues. From germline, CDR1 is ENHRY and CDR2 SYGVKD. The CDR3: CAISEKDRVEEKLFF. CDR3 DNA: TGTGCCATCAGTGAGAAAGACAGGGTGGAGGAAAAACTGTTTTTT.

This chain links TRBV5-3 with TRBJ2-7, with a weak D call TRBD1 (6 bases). TRBV5-3 qualifies as an ORF whose function is uncertain. V gave up 0 bases and J gave up 4 bases, with 14 bases separating them. The CDR3 loop spans 15 amino acids. The CDR3 DNA follows: TGTGCCAGAAGCTTGGGGAACCACAGGGTATACGAGCAGTACTTC. Translating gives CARSLGNHRVYEQYF.

The V gene is TRBV5-6, the J gene TRBJ2-7; the D gene is possibly TRBD2 (5 bases). Trimming pared 4 bases from V and 2 bases from J, leaving 16 bases between. CDR3 length: 15 amino acids. Germline V gives CDR1 SGHDT, CDR2 YYEEEE. CDR3 sequence: CASSNEVSATYEQYF. In DNA, the CDR3 is TGTGCCAGCAGCAATGAAGTTAGCGCAACCTACGAGCAGTACTTC. Full variable domain (rest looked up from reference TRBV5-6 and TRBJ2-7): DAGVTQSPTHLIKTRGQQVTLRCSPKSGHDTVSWYQQALGQGPQFIFQYYEEEERQRGNFPDRFSGHQFPNYSSELNVNALLLGDSALYLCASSNEVSATYEQYFGPGTRLTVT.

The V and J genes are TRBV11-2 and TRBJ2-1, with 9 positions matching TRBD2. V trimming: 4 bases; J trimming: 6 bases; junction bases outside the gene matches: 1. This CDR3 comprises 13 residues. The V gene's germline CDR1 is SGHAT and CDR2 FQNNGV. CDR3 sequence reads: CASSWGLANEQFF. The CDR3 DNA sequence: TGTGCCAGCAGCTGGGGACTAGCCAATGAGCAGTTCTTC.

The chain links TRBV5-6 to TRBJ2-1; D gene ambiguous. This CDR3 comprises 12 residues. Per the germline V gene, CDR1 is SGHDT and CDR2 is YYEEEE. Trimming removed 7 bases from V and 5 bases from J, with 10 bases in between. The CDR3 DNA reads TGTGCCAGCGAAAGACTCCACAATGAGCAGTTCTTC. This gives the protein CASERLHNEQFF.

The chain is built from TRBV7-8 and TRBJ2-3, with 7 bases aligning to TRBD2. Germline CDR1 SGHVS, CDR2 FQNEAQ. The CDR3 is made up of 16 amino acids. The J segment lost 0 bases and the V segment lost 3 bases, leaving 6 bases of the junction unmatched. As DNA, the CDR3 is TGTGCCAGCAGCTTCAAAGCGGGAAGAAGCACAGATACGCAGTATTTT. It codes for CASSFKAGRSTDTQYF.

The table lists this clone with a few counts. The chain is built from TRBV2 and TRBJ1-2; no reliable D call. This CDR3 is 13 amino acids long. Germline CDR1 is SNHLY and CDR2 is FYNNEI. Trimming removed 3 bases from V and 5 bases from J, with 10 bases in between. CDR3 in DNA: TGTGCCAGCAGTGACGCCGCGGGTTATGGCTACACCTTC. This translates into CASSDAAGYGYTF.

This clone was counted only a few times. The chain uses TRBV7-8 and TRBJ2-5; a weak D match, TRBD2 (7 bases). The V end lost 7 bases, the J end lost 3 bases, and 12 bases lay between the germline ends. CDR1 and CDR2 (germline): SGHVS, FQNEAQ. The CDR3 consists of 13 residues. The CDR3 DNA reads as TGTGCCAGCAATGGGGGGGCGGAAGAGACCCAGTACTTC. Translating it yields CASNGGAEETQYF.

The chain links TRBV28 to TRBJ2-7; D perhaps matches TRBD2 (5 bases). From germline, CDR1 is MDHEN and CDR2 SYDVKM. The CDR3 length is 12 residues. The germline V and J ends were trimmed by 5 bases and 10 bases, with 15 bases remaining between them. CDR3 in amino acids: CASSPRKGEQYF. CDR3 nucleotides: TGTGCCAGCAGTCCGCGGAAGGGAGAACAGTACTTC. Full variable domain (outside the CDR3, taken from reference TRBV28 and TRBJ2-7): DVKVTQSSRYLVKRTGEKVFLECVQDMDHENMFWYRQDPGLGLRLIYFSYDVKMKEKGDIPEGYSVSREKKERFSLILESASTNQTSMYLCASSPRKGEQYFGPGTRLTVT.

This sequence joins TRBV7-2 and TRBJ2-7; D may be TRBD1 (6 bases). Germline lookup yields CDR1 SGHTA and CDR2 FQGNSA. V dropped 2 bases and J dropped 2 bases, with 13 bases sitting between them. This CDR3 region has 15 residues. This CDR3 is CASSLSTGPTYEQYF. Here the CDR3 DNA reads TGTGCCAGCAGCTTATCAACAGGGCCCACCTACGAGCAGTACTTC.

The genes are TRBV6-6 and TRBJ2-3; unclear D gene. CDR1 MNHNY and CDR2 SVGAGI come from the germline V gene (reference sequence). The CDR3 length is 15 residues. Trimming removed 3 bases at V and 2 bases at J, with 12 bases between. CDR3 bases: TGTGCCAGCAGTTATGGGTCAACCTCCACAGATACGCAGTATTTT. Its protein product is CASSYGSTSTDTQYF.

The V and J genes are TRBV19 and TRBJ2-7, with a tentative D call TRBD1 (6 bases). The CDR3 extends over 13 amino acids. Germline CDR1 LNHDA, CDR2 SQIVND (reference sequence). V gave up 6 bases and J gave up 1 base, with 10 bases separating them. The CDR3 sequence is CASSRQESYEQYF. The CDR3 DNA reads as TGTGCCAGTAGCCGACAGGAATCCTACGAGCAGTACTTC.

The chain is built from TRBV30 and TRBJ1-5; D is ambiguous. V was trimmed by 5 bases and J by 5 bases, leaving 13 bases between them. The CDR3 has 13 residues. Germline CDR1 and CDR2: GTSNPN and SVGIG (reference sequence). The CDR3 reads CAWQQSLDQPQHF. In DNA form, the CDR3 reads TGTGCCTGGCAACAGTCCCTGGATCAGCCCCAGCATTTT.

V is TRBV6-5 and J is TRBJ1-3; D gene uncertain. V was pared by 4 bases and J by 1 base, with 8 bases between. The germline V gene has CDR1 MNHEY and CDR2 SVGAGI. The CDR3 extends over 14 amino acids. The CDR3 region has the DNA TGTGCCAGCAGTTCTCCACAGTCTGGAAACACCATATATTTT. Translated: CASSSPQSGNTIYF.

The V and J genes are TRBV7-6 and TRBJ2-1; D unclear. The CDR3 extends over 15 amino acids. Germline assignment: CDR1 SGHVS and CDR2 FNYEAQ. V lost 2 bases, J lost 4 bases, and 12 bases lay in between. CDR3 in DNA: TGTGCCAGCAGCTTATCCCCGACTCCATACAATGAGCAGTTCTTC. Its translation: CASSLSPTPYNEQFF.

V gene TRBV6-1 combines with J gene TRBJ1-5; D gene uncertain. Trimming cost V 8 bases and J 2 bases, with 16 bases left between them. This CDR3 is built from 15 residues. Germline V lookup: CDR1 MNHNS, CDR2 SASEGT. The CDR3 coding sequence is TGTGCCAGCCTACTCCGGGTTGTGGGCAATCAGCCCCAGCATTTT. Its protein is CASLLRVVGNQPQHF.

The gene calls are TRBV7-9 and TRBJ2-7; tentatively, D is TRBD1 (6 bases). This CDR3 is 13 amino acids long. The V and J ends lost 5 bases and 6 bases respectively, with 14 bases between them. In germline, CDR1 is SEHNR, CDR2 FQNEAQ (reference sequence). CDR3 protein: CASSRTGTPEQYF. The CDR3 region has the DNA TGTGCCAGCAGCCGTACAGGGACCCCCGAGCAGTACTTC.

CDR3 region: CAWTTTSGGGELFF. The DNA of the CDR3 is TGTGCCTGGACGACGACTAGCGGGGGCGGGGAGCTGTTTTTT. The V call is TRBV30, the J call TRBJ2-2, with 12 nucleotides matching TRBD2. Germline V gene data show CDR1 as GTSNPN and CDR2 as SVGIG (reference sequence). After removal of 4 bases from V and 7 bases from J, the junction contained 4 bases not matched to a gene. The CDR3 is 14 residues long.

The rearrangement links TRBV12-5 to TRBJ1-2; no reliable D call. The V gene's germline CDR1 is LGHNT and CDR2 FRNRAP. The CDR3 length is 13 residues. The V end lost 7 bases, the J end lost 0 bases, and 9 bases lay between the germline ends. The CDR3 here is CASATQTNYGYTF. The CDR3 DNA sequence: TGTGCTAGTGCAACACAGACTAACTATGGCTACACCTTC.

This clone was seen more than once but under ten times. The rearrangement links TRBV27 to TRBJ2-2; either TRBD1 or TRBD2 may supply D (5 bases each). This CDR3 is built from 16 residues. The V end lost 8 bases, the J end lost 4 bases, and 20 bases lay between the germline ends. CDR1 MNHEY and CDR2 SMNVEV come from the germline V gene (reference sequence). Written as DNA, the CDR3 is TGTGCCAGCGGCCACAGAGGGGCCTTGGGCACCGGGGAGCTGTTTTTT. It yields the protein CASGHRGALGTGELFF.

The chain couples TRBV20-1 to TRBJ2-7; the D gene is possibly TRBD1 (5 bases). The V gene's germline CDR1 is DFQATT and CDR2 SNEGSKA (reference sequence). The CDR3 is 10 amino acids. CDR3 in amino acids: CRGPTYEQYF. CDR3 bases: TGCAGGGGGCCCACCTACGAGCAGTACTTC.

The CDR3 sequence is CASSESQVSYTF. Written as DNA, the CDR3 is TGTGCCAGCAGTGAAAGTCAAGTGAGCTACACCTTC. This sequence joins TRBV6-1 and TRBJ1-2; D uncertain. V dropped 2 bases and J dropped 9 bases, with 10 bases sitting between them. The CDR3 extends over 12 amino acids. Germline V gene data show CDR1 as MNHNS and CDR2 as SASEGT.

About this clone: At one end the junction does not follow the germline gene, possibly because of a read error. The chain recombines TRBV7-7 with TRBJ2-1, with TRBD2 identical over 11 bases. Germline V gives CDR1 SSHAT, CDR2 FNYEAQ (reference sequence). This CDR3 contains 16 residues. CDR3 coding DNA: TGTGCTAGCAGCCCCCAACTAGCGGGGGTAAACAATGAGCAGTTCTTC. Protein: CASSPQLAGVNNEQFF.

The CDR3 here is CASWDSLIRVNGYTF. The CDR3, as DNA: TGTGCCAGCTGGGACAGCCTTATTAGGGTGAACGGCTACACCTTC. The rearrangement joins TRBV6-1 to TRBJ1-2, with 7 bases fitting TRBD1. Trimming cost V 8 bases and J 8 bases; bases outside gene matches: 17. CDR3 length: 15 amino acids. Germline V CDR1 and CDR2: MNHNS, SASEGT.

The rearrangement joins TRBV5-1 to TRBJ2-1, with TRBD1 matching 11 bases. The ends lost 0 bases at V and 3 bases at J; junction bases unmatched: 2. The CDR3 is made up of 16 amino acids. The germline gives CDR1 SGHRS, CDR2 YFSETQ. The CDR3 protein is CASSLGTGGYYNEQFF. The CDR3 DNA follows: TGCGCCAGCAGCTTGGGGACAGGGGGCTACTACAATGAGCAGTTCTTC.

This clone was counted a few times. The chain is built from TRBV14 and TRBJ2-7; no firm D call. The CDR3 contains 12 residues. Trimming shortened V by 3 bases and J by 3 bases, and 6 bases separated the two germline ends. In germline, CDR1 is SGHDN, CDR2 FVKESK. The chain's CDR3 is CASSQIYYEQYF. DNA for the CDR3: TGTGCCAGCAGCCAGATATACTACGAGCAGTACTTC.